This T cell receptor (beta chain) was captured in a study of tumor and adjacent non-tumor tissue in lung cancer. A modified ARM-PCR protocol with three rounds of nested PCR amplified TCRbeta. MiXCR was run by TCRdb on the multiplex PCR reads, yielding one entry per CDR3 protein. The sample lists roughly 140,000 distinct CDR3 sequences; approximately 66% were seen once. No cell sorting was done before RNA was extracted from the tissue. Study results and limitations: Higher tumor TCR diversity was associated with shorter survival.

The count of this clonotype is one. Its antigen remains unidentified. The clonotype comes from a man in his fifties or sixties with small cell lung cancer. The material sequenced was lung tumor tissue.

As DNA, the CDR3 is TGCAGTGCTAGATCATTACAGAGGTCCTACGAGCAGTACGTC. Amino acids: CSARSLQRSYEQYV. The chain has TRBV20-1 and TRBJ2-7; D gene uncertain. V lost 2 bases to trimming and J lost 1 base, with 12 bases between them. The V gene's germline CDR1 is DFQATT and CDR2 SNEGSKA (reference sequence). This CDR3 contains 14 residues.